This T cell receptor (beta chain) was recovered during a study of human T cells and chemical hapten exposure. The germline V and J ends were trimmed by 4 bases and 9 bases, with 10 bases remaining between them. Germline V gene lookup returns CDR1 SGHTA and CDR2 FQGNSA. The CDR3 has 13 amino acids. The time point is: pre-sensitization, week 0. Regarding treatment: therapeutic diphenylcyclopropenone sensitization with weekly scalp DPC. Extraction of total RNA was performed on unfractionated whole blood. MiXCR was run by TCRdb on the RACE reads, yielding one entry per CDR3 protein. The repertoire holds 62,000 or so distinct CDR3 sequences, with over 9.5% as singletons.

The source of this sequence is a woman aged 45-59 years with alopecia areata. Some clones in this sample may be carry-over from other donors' samples. Sequencing was performed on whole blood, taken in connection with sensitization to the hapten diphenylcyclopropenone (DPC). V and J are TRBV7-2 and TRBJ1-6, with D maybe TRBD1 (6 bases). The CDR3 sequence: CASSYRESSPLHF. The CDR3 bases are TGTGCCAGCAGCTACAGGGAAAGTTCACCCCTCCACTTT.